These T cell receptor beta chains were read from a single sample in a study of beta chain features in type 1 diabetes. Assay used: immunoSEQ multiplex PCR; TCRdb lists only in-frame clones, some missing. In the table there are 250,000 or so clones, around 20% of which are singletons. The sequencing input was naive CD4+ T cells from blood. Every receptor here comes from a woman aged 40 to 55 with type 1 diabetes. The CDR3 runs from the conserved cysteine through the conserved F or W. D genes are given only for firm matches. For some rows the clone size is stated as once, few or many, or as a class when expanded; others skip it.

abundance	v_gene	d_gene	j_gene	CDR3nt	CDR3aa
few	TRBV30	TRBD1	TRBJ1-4	TGTGCCTGGAAAAATGGGGACAGGGGGAATGAAAAACTGTTTTTT	CAWKNGDRGNEKLFF
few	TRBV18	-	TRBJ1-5	TGTGCCAGCTCACCACAAATAGACGGGAATCAGCCCCAGCATTTT	CASSPQIDGNQPQHF
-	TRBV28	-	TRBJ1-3	TGTGCCAGCAGTATCGGGGGAAACACCATATATTTT	CASSIGGNTIYF
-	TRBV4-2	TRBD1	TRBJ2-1	TGTGCCAGCAGCCTCGGACAGGGGGATGAGCAGTTCTTC	CASSLGQGDEQFF
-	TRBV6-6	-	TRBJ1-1	TGTGCCAGCAGTTACTATGGACAAGACACTGAAGCTTTCTTT	CASSYYGQDTEAFF
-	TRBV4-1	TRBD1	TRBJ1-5	TGCGCCAGCAGCCAAGATAGAGGACAGGGGGCTAGCAATCAGCCCCAGCATTTT	CASSQDRGQGASNQPQHF
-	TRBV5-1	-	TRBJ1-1	TGCGCCAGCAGCCGGAGTTTGAACACTGAAGCTTTCTTT	CASSRSLNTEAFF
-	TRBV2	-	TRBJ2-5	TGTGCCAGCAGATTCTACCCAGGGGGGCAAGAAGAGACCCAGTACTTC	CASRFYPGGQEETQYF
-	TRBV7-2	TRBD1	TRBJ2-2	TGTGCCAGCAGCTTAAGACAGGGGCCTTCGAACACCGGGGAGCTGTTTTTT	CASSLRQGPSNTGELFF
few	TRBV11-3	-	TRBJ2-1	TGTGCCAGCAGCTTAGTGTCAGTTGGGCGGGATGGTGAGCAGTTCTTC	CASSLVSVGRDGEQFF
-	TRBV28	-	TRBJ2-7	TGTGCCAGCAGTCTCGGAGCCATGTACGAGCAGTACTTC	CASSLGAMYEQYF
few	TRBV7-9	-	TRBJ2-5	TGTGCCAGCAGCCGTAGAGCGGCAAACCAAGAGACCCAGTACTTC	CASSRRAANQETQYF
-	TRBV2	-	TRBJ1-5	TGTGCCAGCAGTGGTCGGGATCGGGGCAATCAGCCCCAGCATTTT	CASSGRDRGNQPQHF
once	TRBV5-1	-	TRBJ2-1	TGCGCCAGCAGCTTGGACCTGGGGAGTTCCTACAATGAGCAGTTCTTC	CASSLDLGSSYNEQFF
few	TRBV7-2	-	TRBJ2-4	TGTGCCAGCAGCCTCGGAGGTGGAAACATTCAGTACTTC	CASSLGGGNIQYF
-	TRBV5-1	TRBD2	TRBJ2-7	TGCGCCAGCAGCTCCCTTAGCGGGAGCGGGAACGAGCAGTACTTC	CASSSLSGSGNEQYF
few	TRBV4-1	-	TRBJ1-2	TGCGCCAGCAGCCAAGGGCAGATCGCTAACTATGGCTACACCTTC	CASSQGQIANYGYTF
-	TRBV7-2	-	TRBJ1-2	TGTGCCAGCAGCTCAACTCGGGGATCCAACTATGGCTACACCTTC	CASSSTRGSNYGYTF
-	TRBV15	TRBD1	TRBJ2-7	TGTGCCACCAGCAGAGTTCGGGACAGGTTGAACGAGCAGTACTTC	CATSRVRDRLNEQYF
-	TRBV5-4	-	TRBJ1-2	TGTGCCAGCAGCCCCGGGAGGGGGAGGAACTATGGCTACACCTTC	CASSPGRGRNYGYTF
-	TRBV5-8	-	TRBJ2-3	TGTGCCAGCAGCCACGGACAATGGAGGGCAGATACGCAGTATTTT	CASSHGQWRADTQYF
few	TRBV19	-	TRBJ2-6	TGTGCCAGTAGTCTGTCTGGGGCCAACGTCCTGACTTTC	CASSLSGANVLTF
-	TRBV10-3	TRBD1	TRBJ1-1	TGTGCCATCAGTGCGGGACAGGGCTTTGTGGGGAACACTGAAGCTTTCTTT	CAISAGQGFVGNTEAFF
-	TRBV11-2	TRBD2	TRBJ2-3	TGTGCCAGCAGCTTCAGTAGCGGGATGGGCACAGATACGCAGTATTTT	CASSFSSGMGTDTQYF
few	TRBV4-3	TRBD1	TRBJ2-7	TGCGCCAGCAGCCCTCACGACAGGGGGTCACCCTACGAGCAGTACTTC	CASSPHDRGSPYEQYF
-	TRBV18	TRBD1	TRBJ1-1	TGTGCCAGCTCATCACAGGGGGAATCGAACACTGAAGCTTTCTTT	CASSSQGESNTEAFF
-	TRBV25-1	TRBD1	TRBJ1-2	TGTGCCAGCAGTCCCTCGCAAGGGACAGGAATTCCCTATGGCTACACCTTC	CASSPSQGTGIPYGYTF
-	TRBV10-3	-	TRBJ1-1	TGTGCCGCCGGTCCCCAAGAGTACACTGAAGCTTTCTTT	CAAGPQEYTEAFF
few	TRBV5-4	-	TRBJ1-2	TGTGCCAGCAGCCTTGACAGTCTAACGAACTATGGCTACACCTTC	CASSLDSLTNYGYTF
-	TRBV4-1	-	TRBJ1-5	TGCGCCAGCAGCCCCATCGGCGGCGGAGAAGGCAATCAGCCCCAGCATTTT	CASSPIGGGEGNQPQHF
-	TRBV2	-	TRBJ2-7	TGTGCCAGCGGTCTTGAGTACGAGCAGTACTTC	CASGLEYEQYF
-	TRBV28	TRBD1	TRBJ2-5	TGTGCCAGCAGTCGACAGGGGGCCATAGAGACCCAGTACTTC	CASSRQGAIETQYF
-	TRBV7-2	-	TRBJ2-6	TGTGCCAGCAGCTTGCAGTCCCCCTCTGGGGCCAACGTCCTGACTTTC	CASSLQSPSGANVLTF
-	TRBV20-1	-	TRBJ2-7	TGCAGTGGGAGGGCCGTCTACGAGCAGTACTTC	CSGRAVYEQYF
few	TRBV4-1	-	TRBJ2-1	TGCGCCAGCAGCCAAGAAGCCCGCCCCGGGGATGAGCAGTTCTTC	CASSQEARPGDEQFF
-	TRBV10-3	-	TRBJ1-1	TGTGCCATTAGAGATTCCGGGTCCGCTAACACTGAAGCTTTCTTT	CAIRDSGSANTEAFF
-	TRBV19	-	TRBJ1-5	TGTGCCAGTGGCGGAGGCAATCAGCCCCAGCATTTT	CASGGGNQPQHF